These 10 T cell receptor beta chains came from one sample sequenced in a study of Ad26.COV2.S vaccination and SARS-CoV-2 variants. Stated treatment: around 19 received Ad26.COV2.S at low or high dose, single or two shots; 5 received placebo; per-sample allocation not given. The samples were gathered on day 63 after the first injection of vaccine or placebo. Only in-frame clones appear in the TCRdb table, and some are missing; sequencing was by immunoSEQ multiplex PCR. The data contain roughly 460,000 clones, roughly nine tenths of them singletons. Here the sequenced sample was peripheral blood, taken in a trial of Ad26.COV2.S vaccine versus placebo. All receptors derive from a person aged 18 to 65 who received the Ad26.COV2.S COVID-19 vaccine or a placebo.

The CDR3 nucleotides read TGTGCCAGCAGCTTGGTACAAAAAGAAGGCTACACCTTC. It translates to CASSLVQKEGYTF. The chain recombines TRBV5-5 with TRBJ1-2; D unclear. The germline gives CDR1 SGHKS, CDR2 YYEKEE (reference sequence). Deletions cut 0 bases from V and 8 bases from J, with 11 bases between. This CDR3 is built from 13 residues.

The rearrangement joins TRBV7-2 to TRBJ1-5; no reliable D call. V lost 1 base and J lost 4, with 8 bases in between. The CDR3 contains 14 residues. Germline values: CDR1 SGHTA, CDR2 FQGNSA. The CDR3 bases are TGTGCCAGCAGCTTAGGTTTGGGGAATCAGCCCCAGCATTTT. Protein sequence: CASSLGLGNQPQHF.

The chain has TRBV7-2 and TRBJ2-2; D may be TRBD1 or TRBD2 (5 bases each). The germline V gene has CDR1 SGHTA and CDR2 FQGNSA. CDR3 size: 15 residues. The V end was cut by 2 bases, the J end by 5 bases, with 12 bases between. CDR3 sequence: CASSLLGPRTGELFF. In DNA, the CDR3 is TGTGCCAGCAGCTTATTGGGACCGCGTACCGGGGAGCTGTTTTTT.

V gene TRBV6-5 combines with J gene TRBJ1-2; no clear D gene. The germline V and J ends were trimmed by 6 bases and 2 bases, with 13 bases remaining between them. Germline V gene sequence: CDR1 MNHEY, CDR2 SVGAGI. The CDR3 length is 14 residues. The CDR3 protein is CASRGSAYNYGYTF. The CDR3, as DNA: TGTGCCAGCAGGGGCAGCGCTTACAACTATGGCTACACCTTC.

The genes are TRBV6-2 or TRBV6-3 and TRBJ2-4, with D possibly being TRBD2 (7 bases). This CDR3 contains 21 residues. Per germline, CDR1 MNHEY and CDR2 SVGEGT. V lost 0 bases, J lost 0 bases, and 24 bases lay in between. CDR3 protein: CASSYSGGGTQHRLAKNIQYF. The CDR3 DNA is TGTGCCAGCAGTTACTCGGGAGGGGGGACCCAGCACCGGTTAGCCAAAAACATTCAGTACTTC.

The rearrangement uses TRBV7-6 and TRBJ2-2; TRBD1 matches at 11 bases. CDR1 is SGHVS and CDR2 is FNYEAQ in the germline V gene. The V and J ends lost 5 bases and 4 bases, in that order; junction bases with no gene match: 12. This CDR3 region has 18 residues. The CDR3 DNA reads TGTGCCAGCAGCCTCGGGACAGGGGGGACCAAAGCCACCGGGGAGCTGTTTTTT. It codes for CASSLGTGGTKATGELFF.

This clone was seen ten or more times. Additional DNA sequences in this sample encode the identical CDR3. This chain joins TRBV27 and TRBJ2-5; 11 nucleotides match TRBD2. The CDR3 has 14 residues. V lost 6 bases, J lost 5 bases, and 5 bases stayed unmatched. Germline values: CDR1 MNHEY, CDR2 SMNVEV (reference sequence). CDR3 coding DNA: TGTGCCAGCAGCCTGTTAGCGGGAGGGGAGACCCAGTACTTC. It translates to CASSLLAGGETQYF.

The rearrangement uses TRBV5-4 and TRBJ2-5; D is uncertain. The CDR3 contains 13 residues. Germline V gene sequence: CDR1 SGHNT, CDR2 YYREEE (reference sequence). V was cut by 0 bases and J by 5 bases, with 8 bases left in between. In nucleotides, the CDR3 is TGTGCCAGCAGCTTGGGGATGGGGGAGACCCAGTACTTC. This sequence encodes CASSLGMGETQYF. The whole variable domain, filled in from reference TRBV5-4 and TRBJ2-5, reads ETGVTQSPTHLIKTRGQQVTLRCSSQSGHNTVSWYQQALGQGPQFIFQYYREEENGRGNFPPRFSGLQFPNYSSELNVNALELDDSALYLCASSLGMGETQYFGPGTRLLVL.

V and J are TRBV29-1 and TRBJ1-2; D uncertain. The ends were cut back, 0 bases at V and 8 bases at J, with 10 bases in the middle. From germline, CDR1 is SQVTM and CDR2 ANQGSEA. This CDR3 spans 12 amino acids. Written as DNA, the CDR3 is TGCAGCGTTGAAGAAGTTGCGGACGGCTACACCTTC. Translated, it gives CSVEEVADGYTF. The complete variable domain, with remaining parts taken from reference TRBV29-1 and TRBJ1-2, reads SAVISQKPSRDICQRGTSLTIQCQVDSQVTMMFWYRQQPGQSLTLIATANQGSEATYESGFVIDKFPISRPNLTFSTLTVSNMSPEDSSIYLCSVEEVADGYTFGSGTRLTVV.

The gene calls are TRBV10-3 and TRBJ1-2, with a possible D match to TRBD1 (6 bases). CDR3 length: 14 residues. V was trimmed by 5 bases and J by 5 bases, leaving 15 bases between them. The V gene's germline CDR1 is ENHRY and CDR2 SYGVKD. The CDR3 sequence is CAISIQGVAYGYTF. The CDR3 nucleotides read TGTGCCATCAGTATACAGGGAGTAGCGTATGGCTACACCTTC.